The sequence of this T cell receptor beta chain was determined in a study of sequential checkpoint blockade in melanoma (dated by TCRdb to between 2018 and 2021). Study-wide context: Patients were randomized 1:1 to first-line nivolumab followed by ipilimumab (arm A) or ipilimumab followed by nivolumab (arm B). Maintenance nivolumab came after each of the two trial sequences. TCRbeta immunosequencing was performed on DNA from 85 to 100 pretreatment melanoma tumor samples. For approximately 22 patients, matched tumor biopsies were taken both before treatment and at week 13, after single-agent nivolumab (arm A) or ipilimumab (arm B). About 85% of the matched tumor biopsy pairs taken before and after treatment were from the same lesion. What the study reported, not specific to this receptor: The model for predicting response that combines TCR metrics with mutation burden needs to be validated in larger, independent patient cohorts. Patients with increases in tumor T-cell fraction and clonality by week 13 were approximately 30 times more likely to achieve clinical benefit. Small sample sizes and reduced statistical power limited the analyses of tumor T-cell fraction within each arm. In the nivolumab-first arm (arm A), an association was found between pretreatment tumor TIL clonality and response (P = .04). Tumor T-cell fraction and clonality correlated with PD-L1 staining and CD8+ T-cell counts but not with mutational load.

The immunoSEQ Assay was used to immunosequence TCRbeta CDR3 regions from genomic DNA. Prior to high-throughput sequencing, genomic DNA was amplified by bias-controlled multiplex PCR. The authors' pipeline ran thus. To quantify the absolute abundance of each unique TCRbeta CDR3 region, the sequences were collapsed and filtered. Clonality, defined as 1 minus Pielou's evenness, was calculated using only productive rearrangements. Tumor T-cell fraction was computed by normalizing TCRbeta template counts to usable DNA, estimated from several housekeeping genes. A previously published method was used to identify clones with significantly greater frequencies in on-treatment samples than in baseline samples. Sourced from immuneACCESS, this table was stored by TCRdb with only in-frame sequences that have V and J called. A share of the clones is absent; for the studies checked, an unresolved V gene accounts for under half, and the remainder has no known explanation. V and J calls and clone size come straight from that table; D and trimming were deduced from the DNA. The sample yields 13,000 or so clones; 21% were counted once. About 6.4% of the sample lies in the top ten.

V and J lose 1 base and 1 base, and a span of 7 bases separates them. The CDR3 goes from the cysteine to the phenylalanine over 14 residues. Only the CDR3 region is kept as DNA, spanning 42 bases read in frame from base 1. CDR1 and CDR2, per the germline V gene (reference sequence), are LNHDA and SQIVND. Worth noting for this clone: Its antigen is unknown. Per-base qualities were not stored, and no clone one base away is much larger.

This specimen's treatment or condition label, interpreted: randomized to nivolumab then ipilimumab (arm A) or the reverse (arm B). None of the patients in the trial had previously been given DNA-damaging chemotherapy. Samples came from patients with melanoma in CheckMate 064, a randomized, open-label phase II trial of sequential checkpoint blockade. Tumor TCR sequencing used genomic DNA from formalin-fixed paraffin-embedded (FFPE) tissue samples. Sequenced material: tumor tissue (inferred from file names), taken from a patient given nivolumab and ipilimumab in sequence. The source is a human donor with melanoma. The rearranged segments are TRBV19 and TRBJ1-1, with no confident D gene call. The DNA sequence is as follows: TGTGCCAGTAGTATAGGGCGGGAGAACACTGAAGCTTTCTTT. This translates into CASSIGRENTEAFF.